What follows describes a single TCR beta chain. The study ran its PCR with 60 Vbeta and 13 Jbeta primers. TCRdb's table, derived via immunoSEQ multiplex PCR, lists solely in-frame clones and lacks some. In the table there are approximately 170,000 clones, approximately 81% of which are singletons. This sample was included in a study of cytomegalovirus exposure and HLA in healthy donors. Material: PBMCs. This receptor was taken from a man aged 30-40 years in good health and CMV-seropositive.

In nucleotides, the CDR3 is TGTGCCAGCAGCCCGGGACAGGGGATCTACGAGCAGTACTTC. Protein sequence: CASSPGQGIYEQYF. The rearrangement joins TRBV7-9 to TRBJ2-7, with 10 bases matching TRBD1. The CDR3 sequence is 14 residues long. Germline V gene data show CDR1 as SEHNR and CDR2 as FQNEAQ (reference sequence). J was trimmed by 3 bases and V by 5 bases; bases with no gene match: 4.